Listed here are 15 T cell receptor beta chains from one sample, sequenced in a study of OX40 agonist ivuxolimab in advanced cancers. Libraries were made using the immunoSEQ multiplex PCR assay. TCRdb took this table from immuneACCESS and kept in-frame rearrangements with V and J called. Such tables lack part of the clones; where checked against another copy, unresolved V genes explain under half of the gap, and the rest is unexplained. The sample table contains about 89,000 clones; only one count was recorded for roughly 90% of them. The ten largest clones add up to around 0.71% of the sample. The sequencing used CD4+ or CD8+ T cells sorted from blood, collected in a trial of the OX40 agonist ivuxolimab. The receptors originated from an adult with an advanced solid tumor such as melanoma, head and neck, liver or kidney cancer.

The gene calls are TRBV6-5 and TRBJ2-1, with TRBD1 as a possible D gene (6 bases). This CDR3 spans 12 amino acids. Trimming cost V 0 bases and J 15 bases, with 12 bases left between them. Germline V gene data show CDR1 as MNHEY and CDR2 as SVGAGI. CDR3 amino acids: CASSYSGRGLFF. In nucleotides, the CDR3 is TGTGCCAGCAGTTACTCAGGCAGGGGTCTGTTCTTC.

This clone was observed a single time. This CDR3 reads CASSLAKSGGGTDTQYF. The CDR3 DNA reads TGTGCCAGCAGCTTAGCGAAGAGCGGGGGGGGCACAGATACGCAGTATTTT. The chain links TRBV7-2 to TRBJ2-3; 10 positions agree with TRBD2. After removal of 0 bases from V and 1 base from J, the junction contained 4 bases not matched to a gene. This CDR3 spans 17 amino acids. Per germline, CDR1 SGHTA and CDR2 FQGNSA.

This clone was seen a single time. The chain employs TRBV7-2 and TRBJ2-6; no clear D gene. This CDR3 has 15 residues. Trimming stripped 5 bases from V and 0 bases from J, with 8 bases between. CDR1 SGHTA and CDR2 FQGNSA come from the germline V gene. The chain's CDR3 is CASSPTHSGANVLTF. CDR3 coding DNA: TGTGCCAGCAGCCCGACACACTCTGGGGCCAACGTCCTGACTTTC.

The genes are TRBV27 and TRBJ1-5; 7 nucleotides agree with TRBD1. Unmatched junction bases numbered 11, after V lost 7 bases and J lost 2 bases. The germline V gene has CDR1 MNHEY and CDR2 SMNVEV (reference sequence). The CDR3 consists of 16 residues. The CDR3 loop reads CASISDRDGGNQPQHF. CDR3 nucleotide sequence: TGTGCCAGCATCTCAGACAGGGACGGGGGCAATCAGCCCCAGCATTTT.

This clone has only one observation. The chain joins TRBV5-1 to TRBJ1-2, with TRBD1 matching over 7 bases. V was clipped by 5 bases and J by 4 bases; unmatched bases: 11. CDR1 and CDR2 (germline): SGHRS, YFSETQ. The CDR3 is 15 amino acids. The CDR3 protein is CASRFTGALGYGYTF. CDR3 DNA: TGCGCCAGCAGATTTACAGGGGCGCTGGGCTATGGCTACACCTTC. Complete variable domain (other parts from reference TRBV5-1 and TRBJ1-2): KAGVTQTPRYLIKTRGQQVTLSCSPISGHRSVSWYQQTPGQGLQFLFEYFSETQRNKGNFPGRFSGRQFSNSRSEMNVSTLELGDSALYLCASRFTGALGYGYTFGSGTRLTVV.

This rearrangement joins TRBV7-3 to TRBJ2-1; TRBD1 matches at 10 bases. Germline CDR1 SGHTA, CDR2 FQGTGA. Losses at the gene ends were 4 bases for V and 4 bases for J; bases not matched to a gene: 4. This CDR3 region has 15 residues. CDR3 region: CASSSGTGAYNEQFF. As DNA, the CDR3 is TGTGCCAGCAGCTCCGGGACAGGGGCTTACAATGAGCAGTTCTTC. The variable domain in full, with the rest retrieved from reference TRBV7-3 and TRBJ2-1, is GAGVSQTPSNKVTEKGKYVELRCDPISGHTALYWYRQSLGQGPEFLIYFQGTGAADDSGLPNDRFFAVRPEGSVSTLKIQRTERGDSAVYLCASSSGTGAYNEQFFGPGTRLTVL.

CDR3 sequence reads: CASSITGPNYEQYF. CDR3 in DNA: TGCGCCAGCAGCATAACCGGGCCTAACTACGAGCAGTACTTC. This chain links TRBV5-1 with TRBJ2-7; D not resolved. The CDR3 extends over 14 amino acids. V gave up 4 bases and J gave up 3 bases, with 14 bases separating them. In germline, CDR1 is SGHRS, CDR2 YFSETQ.

This chain connects TRBV2 to TRBJ1-6; no clear D gene. CDR3 length: 14 residues. Germline V gives CDR1 SNHLY, CDR2 FYNNEI. Trimming stripped 8 bases from V and 2 bases from J, with 10 bases between. The CDR3 nucleotides read TGTGCCAGCCTCCCCGGACCCTATAATTCACCCCTCCACTTT. Encoded protein: CASLPGPYNSPLHF.

This chain uses TRBV18 with TRBJ2-7; maybe TRBD2 (6 bases). Germline loops: CDR1 KGHSH, CDR2 LQKENI. V lost 7 bases, J lost 5 bases, and 18 bases lay in between. This CDR3 comprises 14 residues. CDR3 sequence reads: CASYSGTDANEQYF. CDR3 bases: TGTGCCAGCTATTCCGGGACTGACGCTAACGAGCAGTACTTC.

V is TRBV2 and J is TRBJ1-1, with D unresolved. The CDR3 spans 11 residues. V was pared by 7 bases and J by 7 bases, with 10 bases between. CDR1 and CDR2 from the germline V gene are SNHLY and FYNNEI. CDR3: CASTLGVEAFF. The CDR3, as DNA: TGTGCCAGCACCCTCGGTGTTGAAGCTTTCTTT.

The CDR3 region has the DNA TGTGCCAGTAGTATAGGACTCAAAGATACGCAGTATTTT. Translating gives CASSIGLKDTQYF. The chain recombines TRBV19 with TRBJ2-3; the D is unclear. This CDR3 spans 13 amino acids. Germline CDR1 LNHDA, CDR2 SQIVND (reference sequence). V was pared by 1 base and J by 5 bases, with 7 bases between.

This clone has a handful of counts. The chain combines TRBV7-2 with TRBJ1-1, with D uncertain. Germline CDR1 SGHTA, CDR2 FQGNSA. This CDR3 has 14 amino acids. With 7 bases removed from V and 0 bases from J, the gap between germline ends came to 12 bases. The CDR3 nucleotides are TGTGCCAGCAAACTATCGGGTCTGAACACTGAAGCTTTCTTT. Translation: CASKLSGLNTEAFF.

The V and J genes are TRBV27 and TRBJ2-7; D gene ambiguous. Germline V gives CDR1 MNHEY, CDR2 SMNVEV (reference sequence). The CDR3 consists of 15 residues. The germline V and J ends were trimmed by 5 bases and 0 bases, with 14 bases remaining between them. CDR3 in DNA: TGTGCCAGCAGTCAATCGCGGACGGCCTCCTACGAGCAGTACTTC. This gives the protein CASSQSRTASYEQYF.

The chain employs TRBV10-3 and TRBJ2-2; the match to TRBD1 covers 9 bases. Germline CDR1 reads ENHRY; CDR2 reads SYGVKD. The CDR3 covers 20 residues. After removal of 3 bases from V and 6 bases from J, the junction contained 20 bases not matched to a gene. CDR3 amino acids: CAISDSLGQGGKGRAGELFF. The CDR3 DNA reads TGTGCCATCAGTGACTCCCTGGGACAGGGAGGAAAGGGAAGGGCCGGGGAGCTGTTTTTT.

This clone turned up a few times. The CDR3 is CASKQGTTEAFF. The CDR3, as DNA: TGTGCCAGCAAGCAGGGGACCACTGAAGCTTTCTTT. This rearrangement joins TRBV6-5 to TRBJ1-1; TRBD1 might be the D (6 bases). V was cut by 7 bases and J by 4 bases, with 10 bases left in between. CDR1 is MNHEY, CDR2 SVGAGI, per germline. CDR3 length equals 12 residues.